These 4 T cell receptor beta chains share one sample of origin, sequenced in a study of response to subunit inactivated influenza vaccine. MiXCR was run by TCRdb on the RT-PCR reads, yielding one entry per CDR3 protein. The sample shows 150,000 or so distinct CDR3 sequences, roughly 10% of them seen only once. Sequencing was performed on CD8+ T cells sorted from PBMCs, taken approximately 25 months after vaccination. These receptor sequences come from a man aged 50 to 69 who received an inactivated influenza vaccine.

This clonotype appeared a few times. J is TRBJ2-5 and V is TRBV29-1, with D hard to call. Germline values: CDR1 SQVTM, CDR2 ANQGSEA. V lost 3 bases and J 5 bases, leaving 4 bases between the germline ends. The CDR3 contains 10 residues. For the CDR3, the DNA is TGCAGCGTTGAGGGTGAGACCCAGTACTTC. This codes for CSVEGETQYF.

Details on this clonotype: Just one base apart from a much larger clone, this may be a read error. The CDR3, as DNA: TGTGCCTCCGCCACTGGGTATCACGGGGAGCTGTTTTTT. It is translated as CASATGYHGELFF. The rearrangement joins TRBV12-3 or TRBV12-4 to TRBJ2-2; unclear D gene. CDR3 length: 13 residues. V was pared by 11 bases and J by 7 bases, with 17 bases between.

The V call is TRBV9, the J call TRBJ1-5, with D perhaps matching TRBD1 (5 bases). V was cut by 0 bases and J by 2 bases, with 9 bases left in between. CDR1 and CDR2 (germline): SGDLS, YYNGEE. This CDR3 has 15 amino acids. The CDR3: CASSVGGVGNQPQHF. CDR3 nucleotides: TGTGCCAGCAGCGTAGGGGGGGTGGGCAATCAGCCCCAGCATTTT.

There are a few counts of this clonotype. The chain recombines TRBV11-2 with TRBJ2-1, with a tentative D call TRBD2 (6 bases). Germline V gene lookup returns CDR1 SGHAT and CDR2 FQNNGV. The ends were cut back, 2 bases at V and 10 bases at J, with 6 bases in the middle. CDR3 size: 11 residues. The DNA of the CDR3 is TGTGCCAGCAGCTTACTAGCGGAGCAGTTCTTC. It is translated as CASSLLAEQFF.